The rows below give T cell receptor beta chains drawn from one sample of a study of regulatory T cells in long-lasting Graves disease. TCRdb recomputed calls from the multiplex PCR reads with MiXCR, one row per CDR3 protein. In the table there are 200,000 to 250,000 distinct CDR3 sequences, roughly 18% of which are singletons. The sample also formed part of further work on T cells in Graves' hyperthyroidism and ophthalmopathy.

The sample in question was peripheral blood mononuclear cells (PBMCs), obtained at new diagnosis, from a patient treated with antithyroid drugs. These receptors were collected from a young woman with Graves disease. The CDR3 runs from the conserved cysteine through the conserved F or W. The D gene is left open where the match is weak. Clone sizes are given selectively: once, few, many, or a class where the clone is expanded.

D	J	size	V	DNA	CDR3
-	TRBJ1-3	many	TRBV6-1	TGTGCCAGCATTGAACAGCAATTCTCTGGAAACACCATATATTTT	CASIEQQFSGNTIYF
-	TRBJ2-7	-	TRBV9	TGTGCCAGCAGCGTAGTCCCAGGGGCTTCCTACGAGCAGTACTTC	CASSVVPGASYEQYF
TRBD1	TRBJ1-2	many	TRBV2	TGTGCCAGCAGTCCCCGACAGGGGCTCGGGGGCTACACCTTC	CASSPRQGLGGYTF
-	TRBJ2-3	-	TRBV5-5	TGTGCCAGCAGCTTGCTGGGACTATCGGGGGCTTACACAGATACGCAGTATTTT	CASSLLGLSGAYTDTQYF
TRBD2	TRBJ2-3	many	TRBV7-9	TGTGCCACCCGGCTGAGTGGCGGGGGAGGAGCAGATACGCAGTATTTT	CATRLSGGGGADTQYF
-	TRBJ1-2	many	TRBV9	TGTGCCAGCAGCGTAGCTCCCAGAGGCTACACCTTC	CASSVAPRGYTF
-	TRBJ1-1	many	TRBV20-1	TGCAGTGCTCGGATGGGGACTGAAGCTTTCTTT	CSARMGTEAFF
-	TRBJ2-7	many	TRBV6-1	TGTGCCAGCAGTGCCACACTAGCCCCCTACGAGCAGTACTTC	CASSATLAPYEQYF
TRBD2	TRBJ2-6	few	TRBV19	TGTGCCAGTAGTATACTCCTAGCGGGAGTAGCTGGGGCCAACGTCCTGACTTTC	CASSILLAGVAGANVLTF
TRBD1	TRBJ1-4	-	TRBV3-1	TGTGCCAGCAGCCTCACGACAGGGGGAACTAATGAAAAACTGTTTTTT	CASSLTTGGTNEKLFF
TRBD2	TRBJ2-3	many	TRBV11-2	TGTGCCAGCAGCTTAGGACCGGCGGGAGGGTTCACAGATACGCAGTATTTT	CASSLGPAGGFTDTQYF
-	TRBJ2-7	many	TRBV28	TGTGCCAGCAGTCCTCGTGGGACAAGGACGGTCTACGAGCAGTACTTC	CASSPRGTRTVYEQYF
-	TRBJ1-1	many	TRBV4-1	TGCGCCAGCAGCCACCTCTTAACGTCTACTGAAGCTTTCTTT	CASSHLLTSTEAFF
TRBD2	TRBJ2-5	-	TRBV7-9	TGTGCCAGCATCCTGGGGGGGCAAGAGACCCAGTACTTC	CASILGGQETQYF
-	TRBJ2-2	many	TRBV5-6	TGTGCCAGCAGCTTGCCAGGAAGTGGGGACGGGGAGCTGTTTTTT	CASSLPGSGDGELFF
-	TRBJ1-5	many	TRBV19	TGTGCCAGCAGTATAGCGTTGCGGGGAGACAGAGGTCAGCCCCAGCATTTT	CASSIALRGDRGQPQHF
TRBD1	TRBJ2-7	many	TRBV20-1	TGCAGTGCTAGGGAGACAGGGAAGGCCTACGAGCAGTACTTC	CSARETGKAYEQYF
-	TRBJ1-1	many	TRBV10-3	TGTGCCACCCTCGACAGGTGGGACACTGAAGCTTTCTTT	CATLDRWDTEAFF
TRBD2	TRBJ2-1	many	TRBV20-1	TGCAGTGCTAGACACGACACTAGCGGATACAATGAGCAGTTCTTC	CSARHDTSGYNEQFF
-	TRBJ1-4	many	TRBV19	TGTGCCAGTAGTCTGCTAGGGGATGCGGACGAAAAACTGTTTTTT	CASSLLGDADEKLFF
-	TRBJ2-7	many	TRBV12-5	TGTGCTAGTGGTTTGGTACTAGGGGGGCCCTACGAGCAGTACTTC	CASGLVLGGPYEQYF
TRBD2	TRBJ2-1	many	TRBV20-1	TGCAGTGCACAGGGACTAGCGGGACTGAATGAGCAGTTCTTC	CSAQGLAGLNEQFF
-	TRBJ1-1	many	TRBV7-9	TGTGCCAGCAGCTTAAAAGGGCGCCCCACGGATGAAGCTTTCTTT	CASSLKGRPTDEAFF
-	TRBJ1-2	many	TRBV29-1	TGCAGCGTTGGCGGGAATAACTATGGCTACACCTTC	CSVGGNNYGYTF
TRBD1	TRBJ2-1	many	TRBV28	TGTGCCAGCAGTAATACAGGGGGAAGAGCGTACAATGAGCAGTTCTTC	CASSNTGGRAYNEQFF
-	TRBJ1-5	many	TRBV14	TGTGCCAGCAGCCTACCGACCAACCCTGGACCTTATCAGCCCCAGCATTTT	CASSLPTNPGPYQPQHF
TRBD2	TRBJ2-3	-	TRBV20-1	TGCAGTGCTTCTAGGGGAGGGGGCACAGATACGCAGTATTTT	CSASRGGGTDTQYF
-	TRBJ2-5	many	TRBV19	TGTGCCAGTCGGGCGCAGTACCAAGAGACCCAGTACTTC	CASRAQYQETQYF
TRBD1	TRBJ2-5	many	TRBV7-9	TGTGCCAGCAGCCCTAGGACAGGAGAAGAGACCCAGTACTTC	CASSPRTGEETQYF
-	TRBJ2-1	many	TRBV5-1	TGCGCCAGCAGCGTGGAGCGGGCCTCCTACAATGAGCAGTTCTTC	CASSVERASYNEQFF
-	TRBJ1-5	-	TRBV7-9	TGTGCCAGCAGCTTAGAAGTAGGACTCCTTCATTTT	CASSLEVGLLHF
-	TRBJ2-1	-	TRBV11-1	TGTGCCAGCAGCTTAGGTGGAATAGAGTATGAGCAGTTCTTC	CASSLGGIEYEQFF
-	TRBJ2-5	-	TRBV6-5	TGTGCCAGCAGTTTTGACAGGACACAGGGTGGCCAGTACTTC	CASSFDRTQGGQYF
TRBD1	TRBJ1-1	many	TRBV10-3	TGTGCCATCAGTCGACAGGGAGGTGAAGCTTTCTTT	CAISRQGGEAFF
-	TRBJ2-3	many	TRBV6-2/TRBV6-3	TGTGCCAGCAGTTACGCGGGTATGAGGACAGATACGCAGTATTTT	CASSYAGMRTDTQYF
TRBD2	TRBJ2-7	many	TRBV28	TGTGCCAGCAGGCCATCGATACTAGCGGGAGGTCGTTACGAGCAGTACTTC	CASRPSILAGGRYEQYF
TRBD2	TRBJ2-5	-	TRBV12-3/TRBV12-4	TGTGCCAGCAGTGGACTAGCGGGAGGCCCCGGGGAGACCCAGTACTTC	CASSGLAGGPGETQYF
TRBD2	TRBJ2-1	-	TRBV10-3	TGTGCCAGCAGGAAATCGGGACTAGCGCGTTACAATGTGCAGTTCTTC	CASRKSGLARYNVQFF
-	TRBJ1-1	many	TRBV6-1	TGTGCCAGCAGTGAGTCCGTCGGGACACCTGACACTGAAGCTTTCTTT	CASSESVGTPDTEAFF
-	TRBJ1-2	many	TRBV6-1	TGTGCCAGCCGGAACCCTGGCTCTGGCTACACCTTC	CASRNPGSGYTF
-	TRBJ1-1	-	TRBV10-3	TGTGCCATCAGAACAAGTACAGGGAGGAACACTGAAGCTTTCTTT	CAIRTSTGRNTEAFF
TRBD2	TRBJ2-3	many	TRBV7-2	TGTGCCAGCAGCATCAGGGTCTCAAGCGGGGGTTCCATAGATACGCAGTATTTT	CASSIRVSSGGSIDTQYF
TRBD1	TRBJ2-7	-	TRBV5-4	TGTGCCAGCAGCTCCGGGACAGGGGTCCACGAGCAGTACTTC	CASSSGTGVHEQYF